One and the same sample provided the 15 T cell receptor beta chains below, sequenced in a study of metastatic and nonmetastatic thyroid tumors. No patient received treatment before thyroid surgery. With MiXCR, TCRdb called clones anew from the PCR reads. The sample shows roughly 29,000 clones, around 22% of them seen only once. Sequencing was done on a sample of blood. These receptors came from a female donor with papillary thyroid cancer or a benign thyroid nodule (not recorded which). Some clones in this sample may be carry-over from other donors' samples.

This clone was recorded a few times. This sequence joins TRBV9 and TRBJ2-1; TRBD2 matches 9 bases. The CDR3 is 16 amino acids. CDR1 and CDR2 from the germline V gene are SGDLS and YYNGEE. V was clipped by 5 bases and J by 7 bases; unmatched bases: 13. CDR3 sequence (DNA): TGTGCCAGCAGGGGGACTAGCTGGAGATCGAGGAATGAGCAGTTCTTC. This codes for CASRGTSWRSRNEQFF.

This clone showed up just a few times. This chain connects TRBV2 to TRBJ2-7; 7 nucleotides align to TRBD1. Germline lookup yields CDR1 SNHLY and CDR2 FYNNEI. The V gene end was trimmed by 10 bases and the J gene end by 5 bases; junction bases not matched to a gene: 8. This CDR3 has 12 residues. For the CDR3, the DNA is TGTGCCACTTCTTCCGGGACAGACGAGCAGTACTTC. It encodes CATSSGTDEQYF.

This clone was recorded a few times. A much bigger clone sits one base away, suggesting this may be a read error. This sequence joins TRBV29-1 and TRBJ2-1, with 8 bases identical to TRBD1. The CDR3 sequence is 13 residues long. Germline values: CDR1 SQVTM, CDR2 ANQGSEA. V shed 7 bases and J 6 bases; nucleotides not matched to a gene: 8. This CDR3 reads CSASTGDRNEQFF. The CDR3 coding sequence is TGCAGCGCCTCGACAGGGGATCGCAATGAGCAGTTCTTC.

This clone has more than one count but fewer than ten. The gene calls are TRBV27 and TRBJ2-7; D unclear. The V end lost 6 bases, the J end lost 0 bases, and 15 bases lay between the germline ends. CDR1 is MNHEY and CDR2 is SMNVEV in the germline V gene (reference sequence). The CDR3 runs to 15 residues. The CDR3 coding sequence is TGTGCCAGCAGGCACTGGTACAGCCTCTCCTACGAGCAGTACTTC. Protein sequence: CASRHWYSLSYEQYF.

The rearrangement joins TRBV11-2 to TRBJ2-7; perhaps TRBD1 as D (6 bases). The CDR3 loop spans 14 amino acids. The germline V and J ends were trimmed by 5 bases and 6 bases, with 17 bases remaining between them. In germline, CDR1 is SGHAT, CDR2 FQNNGV. CDR3 amino acids: CASSKRIGGVEQYF. CDR3 coding DNA: TGTGCCAGCAGCAAGAGGATAGGGGGTGTCGAGCAGTACTTC.

This clone was counted many times. The V gene is TRBV5-6, the J gene TRBJ2-4; D not certain. CDR1 and CDR2 (germline): SGHDT, YYEEEE. Trimming cost V 0 bases and J 0 bases, with 4 bases left between them. The CDR3 length is 14 residues. CDR3 residues: CASSLDGAKNIQYF. Here the CDR3 DNA reads TGTGCCAGCAGCTTGGACGGAGCCAAAAACATTCAGTACTTC.

In this sample, this clone turned up many times. Distinct nucleotide sequences in the sample also encode this CDR3. The chain employs TRBV6-7 and TRBJ2-6; D is undetermined. TRBV6-7 carries the ORF label, with uncertain function. The length of the CDR3 is 16 residues. The V end lost 8 bases, the J end lost 0 bases, and 14 bases lay between the germline ends. The CDR3 coding sequence is TGTGCCAGCCCTAAGACCGGGTACTCTGGGGCCAACGTCCTGACTTTC. Amino acids: CASPKTGYSGANVLTF.

The chain combines TRBV5-6 with TRBJ1-2; unclear D gene. Germline assignment: CDR1 SGHDT and CDR2 YYEEEE. CDR3 size: 14 residues. The ends were cut back, 2 bases at V and 6 bases at J, with 14 bases in the middle. The CDR3 here is CASSLVVGMNGYTF. The CDR3 DNA reads TGTGCCAGCAGCTTAGTGGTAGGGATGAATGGCTACACCTTC.

This clone has a count of ten or more. The V call is TRBV6-1, the J call TRBJ2-7; TRBD2 is a possible D gene (6 bases). The CDR3 consists of 13 residues. Trimming removed 6 bases at V and 1 base at J, with 10 bases between. CDR1 and CDR2 from the germline V gene are MNHNS and SASEGT. CDR3 coding DNA: TGTGCCAGCAGGCGGGACGGTTCCTACGAGCAGTACTTC. Translated: CASRRDGSYEQYF.

This clone turned up a few times. The chain uses TRBV6-1 and TRBJ1-1; D is unclear. Per the germline V gene, CDR1 is MNHNS and CDR2 is SASEGT. The CDR3 runs 17 residues. Trimming took 10 bases from V and 0 from J, leaving 24 bases between them. The CDR3 coding sequence is TGTGCCATCAGCCGATCGAGGGTTATGTGGGTGAACACTGAAGCTTTCTTT. Its protein product is CAISRSRVMWVNTEAFF.

In this sample, this clone turned up many times. This sequence joins TRBV18 and TRBJ2-2; 9 bases map to TRBD1. Trimming took 5 bases from V and 8 from J; bases not matched to a gene: 3. The CDR3 totals 13 residues. In germline, CDR1 is KGHSH, CDR2 LQKENI. Here the CDR3 DNA reads TGTGCCAGCTCATCACAGGGGGCAGGGGAGCTGTTTTTT. It encodes CASSSQGAGELFF.

Comments on this clone: The junction shows a germline mismatch at one end, possibly a read error. This sequence joins TRBV19 and TRBJ2-6, with a weak D call TRBD1 (5 bases). Looked up from germline, CDR1 is LNHDA and CDR2 is SQIVND (reference sequence). This CDR3 has 15 residues. The CDR3 reads CASLTDNSVANVLTF. The CDR3 bases are TGTGCCAGCCTGACGGACAACTCTGTGGCCAACGTCCTGACTTTC.

This clone showed up many times. The gene calls are TRBV7-9 and TRBJ2-5; 7 positions match TRBD2. The V gene end was trimmed by 6 bases and the J gene end by 5 bases; junction bases not matched to a gene: 9. CDR3 length: 14 amino acids. From germline, CDR1 is SEHNR and CDR2 FQNEAQ (reference sequence). CDR3 amino acids: CASRPRGGRETQYF. Written as DNA, the CDR3 is TGTGCCAGCAGACCACGGGGAGGGCGTGAGACCCAGTACTTC.

As regards this clone: No conserved phenylalanine or tryptophan ends this CDR3, so it is likely a read error. The DNA is omitted, as the CDR3 cannot be located on it reliably, and the CDR3 follows TCRdb's listing. J is TRBJ2-3 and V is TRBV5-1; the table's D call of TRBD1 was not tested on the DNA. From its first to its last residue, the CDR3 has 13 amino acids. CDR1 is SGHRS, CDR2 YFSETQ, per germline. The CDR3: CASSKPGSDTQYV.

This clone was counted at least ten times. The V call is TRBV4-1, the J call TRBJ1-5; no firm D call. Germline V lookup: CDR1 MGHRA, CDR2 YSYEKL. Deletions cut 6 bases from V and 1 base from J, with 10 bases between. This CDR3 contains 14 residues. The CDR3 loop is CASSGVRSNQPQHF. The CDR3 DNA is TGCGCCAGCAGTGGGGTGAGGAGCAATCAGCCCCAGCATTTT.